Described below is a single TCR beta chain sequence and its context. The sample is drawn from a study of blood T cell repertoires in COVID-19. Clones were sequenced by immunoSEQ multiplex PCR, and TCRdb holds only the in-frame ones, with some missing. The profile shows about 170,000 clones, over 80% of them singletons. This CDR3 is 14 amino acids long. Germline values: CDR1 LGHDT, CDR2 YNNKEL (reference sequence). V lost 1 base and J lost 3, with 7 bases in between. The chain combines TRBV3-1 (or the pseudogene TRBV3-2) with TRBJ1-3; possible D gene TRBD1, 5 bases. This clonotype was sampled from a woman aged 55-69 years with acute or convalescent COVID-19. Sequencing used peripheral blood. The CDR3: CASSQGGIGNTIYF. CDR3 nucleotide sequence: TGTGCCAGCAGCCAAGGGGGCATTGGAAACACCATATATTTT.